These T cell receptor beta chains were read from a single sample in a study of blood T cells in healthy people across ages. TCRdb ran MiXCR on the 5' RACE reads and lists one entry per CDR3 protein. This sample carries fewer than 950,000 distinct CDR3 sequences, around 36% of them seen once, and the ten largest clones take under 15%. The sequenced material came from blood. Every receptor here comes from a man younger than 35 in good health. The CDR3 runs from the conserved cysteine through the conserved F or W. Each record gives: D gene, V gene, clone size, J gene, CDR3 DNA, CDR3 protein. A D gene is named only where the DNA matches it firmly. Clone size is stated in some rows and not others, as once, few, many or a class when expanded.

>TRBD2|TRBV7-2|-|TRBJ2-3
TGTGCCAGCAGCTTAGGGGTCACTAGCGGGGCAGATACGCAGTATTTT
CASSLGVTSGADTQYF
>TRBD1|TRBV4-3|few|TRBJ1-1
TGCGCCAGCAGCCAAGAAAATATACAGGGGGAAACTTTCTTT
CASSQENIQGETFF
>-|TRBV20-1|-|TRBJ2-3
TGCAGTGCCCTGCAGGCGGCAGGGGGGGGTGATACGCAGTATTTT
CSALQAAGGGDTQYF
>-|TRBV4-2|many|TRBJ2-1
TGTGCCAGCAGCCAAGCTCGCAGGTCGCCTCAGTTCTTC
CASSQARRSPQFF
>-|TRBV29-1|few|TRBJ2-7
TGCAGCGCCGTGGGGGGGGCAAACTACTACAATGAGCAGTACTTC
CSAVGGANYYNEQYF
>TRBD2|TRBV5-1|many|TRBJ2-1
TGCGCCAGCAGCTTGGGAACCGGGGGGGCCTACAATGAGCAGTTCTTC
CASSLGTGGAYNEQFF
>TRBD1|TRBV20-1|-|TRBJ1-5
TGCAGTGCTGAGAGACCGGGACAGGGAAGCAATCAGCCCCAGCATTTT
CSAERPGQGSNQPQHF
>TRBD2|TRBV12-3/TRBV12-4|many|TRBJ2-5
TGTGCCAGCAGTAAGGGACTAGCGGAGACCCAGTACTTC
CASSKGLAETQYF
>-|TRBV7-2|-|TRBJ2-2
TGTGCCAGCAGCTTGTCCGGGACACTAACCGGGGAGCTGTTTTTT
CASSLSGTLTGELFF
>-|TRBV9|few|TRBJ2-7
TGTGCCAGCAGCGTAACGATTAGCGGATCTTCCGAGCAGTACTTC
CASSVTISGSSEQYF
>TRBD2|TRBV10-3|-|TRBJ2-3
TGTGCCATCAGTGATCTAGCGGGGCACACAGATACGCAGTATTTT
CAISDLAGHTDTQYF
>TRBD1|TRBV7-9|-|TRBJ1-1
TGTGCCAGCAGCTTAAGCGGGCAGGGGGCGAACACTGAAGCTTTCTTT
CASSLSGQGANTEAFF
>-|TRBV5-5|-|TRBJ2-6
TGTGCCAGCAGCGCGGACCCTGGGGCCAACGTCCTGACTTTC
CASSADPGANVLTF
>-|TRBV5-1|-|TRBJ1-1
TGCGCCAGCAGCCAACAGGGACCGAACACTGAAGCTTTCTTT
CASSQQGPNTEAFF